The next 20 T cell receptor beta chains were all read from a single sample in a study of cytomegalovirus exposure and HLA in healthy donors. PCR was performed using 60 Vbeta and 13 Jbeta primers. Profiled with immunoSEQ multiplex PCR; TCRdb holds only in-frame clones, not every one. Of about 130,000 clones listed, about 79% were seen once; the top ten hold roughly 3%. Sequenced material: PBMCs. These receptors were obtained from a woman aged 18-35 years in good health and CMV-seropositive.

The CDR3, as DNA: TGTGCCAGCAGCCCGGACAGGGGGTACTCACCCCTCCACTTT. It yields the protein CASSPDRGYSPLHF. V usage is TRBV6-5 and J usage is TRBJ1-6; 10 bases agree with TRBD1. The trim removed 6 bases at V and 10 bases at J, leaving 6 bases unmatched. This CDR3 has 14 residues. Germline V gene data show CDR1 as MNHEY and CDR2 as SVGAGI.

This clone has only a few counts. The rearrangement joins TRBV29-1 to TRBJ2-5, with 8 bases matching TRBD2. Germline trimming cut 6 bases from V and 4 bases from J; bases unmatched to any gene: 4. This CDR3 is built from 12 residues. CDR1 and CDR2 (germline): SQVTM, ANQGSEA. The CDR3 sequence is CSVALAGETQYF. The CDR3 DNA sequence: TGCAGCGTAGCCCTAGCGGGAGAGACCCAGTACTTC.

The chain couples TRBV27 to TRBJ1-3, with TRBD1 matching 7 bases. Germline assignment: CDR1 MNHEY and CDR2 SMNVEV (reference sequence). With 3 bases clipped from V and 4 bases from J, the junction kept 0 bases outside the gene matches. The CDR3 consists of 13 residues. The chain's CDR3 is CASSLTGGNTIYF. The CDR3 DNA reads TGTGCCAGCAGTTTGACAGGGGGAAACACCATATATTTT.

CDR3 in DNA: TGTGCCAGCAGCTCAGGGCCGGCCACGCAGTATTTT. Translating it yields CASSSGPATQYF. The gene calls are TRBV9 and TRBJ2-3, with D possibly TRBD1 on 5 matching bases. The CDR3 length is 12 residues. V lost 4 bases and J 9 bases, leaving 12 bases between the germline ends. Germline V gene lookup returns CDR1 SGDLS and CDR2 YYNGEE.

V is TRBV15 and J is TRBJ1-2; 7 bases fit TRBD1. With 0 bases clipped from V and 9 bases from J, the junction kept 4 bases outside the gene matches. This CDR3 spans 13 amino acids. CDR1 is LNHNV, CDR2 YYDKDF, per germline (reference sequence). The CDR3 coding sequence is TGTGCCACCAGCAGAGATGAGGGGGCGAGCTACACCTTC. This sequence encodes CATSRDEGASYTF.

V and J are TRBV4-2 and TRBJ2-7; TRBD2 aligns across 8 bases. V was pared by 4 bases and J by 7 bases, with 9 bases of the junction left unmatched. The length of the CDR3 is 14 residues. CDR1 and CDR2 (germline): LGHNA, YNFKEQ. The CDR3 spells CASSPPGLAEEQYF. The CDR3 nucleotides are TGTGCCAGCAGCCCCCCCGGACTAGCCGAGGAGCAGTACTTC.

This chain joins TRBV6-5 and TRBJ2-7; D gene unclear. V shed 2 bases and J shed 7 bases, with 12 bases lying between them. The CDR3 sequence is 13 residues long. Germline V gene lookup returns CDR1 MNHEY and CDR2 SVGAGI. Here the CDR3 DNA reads TGTGCCAGCAGTTACGCCCTCTCGCGTGAGCAGTACTTC. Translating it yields CASSYALSREQYF.

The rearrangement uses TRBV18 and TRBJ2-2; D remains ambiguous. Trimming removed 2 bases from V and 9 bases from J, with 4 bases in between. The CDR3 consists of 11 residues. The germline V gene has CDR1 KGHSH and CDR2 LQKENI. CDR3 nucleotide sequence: TGTGCCAGCTCACCAGACAGGGAGCTGTTTTTT. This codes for CASSPDRELFF.

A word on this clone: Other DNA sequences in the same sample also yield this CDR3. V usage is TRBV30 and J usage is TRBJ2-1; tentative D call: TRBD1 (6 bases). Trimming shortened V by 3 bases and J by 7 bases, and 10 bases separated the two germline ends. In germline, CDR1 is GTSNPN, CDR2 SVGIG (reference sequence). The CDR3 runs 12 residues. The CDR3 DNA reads TGTGCCTGGAGCGTCCAGGGGAATGAGCAGTTCTTC. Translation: CAWSVQGNEQFF. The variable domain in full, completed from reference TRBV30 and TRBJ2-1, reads SQTIHQWPATLVQPVGSPLSLECTVEGTSNPNLYWYRQAAGRGLQLLFYSVGIGQISSEVPQNLSASRPQDRQFILSSKKLLLSDSGFYLCAWSVQGNEQFFGPGTRLTVL.

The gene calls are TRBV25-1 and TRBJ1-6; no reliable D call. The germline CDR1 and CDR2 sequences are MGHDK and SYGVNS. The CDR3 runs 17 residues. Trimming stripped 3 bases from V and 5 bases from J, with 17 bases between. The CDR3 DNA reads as TGTGCCAGCAGTGATTGGAAGGGAGACGTCGATAATTCACCCCTCCACTTT. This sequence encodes CASSDWKGDVDNSPLHF.

The CDR3 coding sequence is TGCGCCAGCAGTTCGGATGGACTAGCGGGGGGGGGCTACGAGCAGTACTTC. Residues: CASSSDGLAGGGYEQYF. The J gene is TRBJ2-7, the V gene TRBV5-1; 15 nucleotides line up with TRBD2. Trimming took 5 bases from V and 3 from J; bases not matched to a gene: 9. CDR3 size: 17 residues. CDR1 SGHRS and CDR2 YFSETQ come from the germline V gene.

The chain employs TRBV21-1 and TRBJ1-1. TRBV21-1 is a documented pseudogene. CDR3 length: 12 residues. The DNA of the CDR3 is TGTGCCAGCATGGGCGGGTCACCTGAAGCTTTCTTT. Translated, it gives CASMGGSPEAFF.

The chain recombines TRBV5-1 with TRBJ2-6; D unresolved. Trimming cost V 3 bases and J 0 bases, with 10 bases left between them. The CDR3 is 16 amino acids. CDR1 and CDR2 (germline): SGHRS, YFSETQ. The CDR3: CASSSNSLSGANVLTF. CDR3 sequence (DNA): TGCGCCAGCAGCTCGAACAGCCTCTCTGGGGCCAACGTCCTGACTTTC.

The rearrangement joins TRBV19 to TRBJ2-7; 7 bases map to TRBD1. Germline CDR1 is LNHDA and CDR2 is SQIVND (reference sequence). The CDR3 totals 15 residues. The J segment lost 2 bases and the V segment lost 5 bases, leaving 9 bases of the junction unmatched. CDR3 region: CASSGQVIGTYEQYF. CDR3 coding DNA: TGTGCCAGTAGTGGACAGGTCATAGGGACCTACGAGCAGTACTTC.

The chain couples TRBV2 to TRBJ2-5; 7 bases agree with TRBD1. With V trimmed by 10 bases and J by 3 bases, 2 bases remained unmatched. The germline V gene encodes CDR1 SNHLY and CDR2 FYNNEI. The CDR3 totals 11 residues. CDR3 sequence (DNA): TGTGCCACCGGGACAGAAGAGACCCAGTACTTC. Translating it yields CATGTEETQYF.

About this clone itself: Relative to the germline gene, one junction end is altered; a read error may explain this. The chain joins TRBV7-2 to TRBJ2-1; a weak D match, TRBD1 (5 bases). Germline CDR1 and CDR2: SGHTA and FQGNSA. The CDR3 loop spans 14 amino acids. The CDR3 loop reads CAGSLSTGYNEQFF. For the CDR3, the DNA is TGTGCCGGCAGCCTATCAACAGGATACAATGAGCAGTTCTTC.

For the CDR3, the DNA is TGTGCCACCCAAACTAGCGGGGGAACAGATACGCAGTATTTT. As protein: CATQTSGGTDTQYF. V usage is TRBV10-3 and J usage is TRBJ2-3, with 11 bases matching TRBD2. CDR3 length: 14 amino acids. Trimming removed 10 bases from V and 3 bases from J; junction bases left unmatched: 6. Germline loops: CDR1 ENHRY, CDR2 SYGVKD.

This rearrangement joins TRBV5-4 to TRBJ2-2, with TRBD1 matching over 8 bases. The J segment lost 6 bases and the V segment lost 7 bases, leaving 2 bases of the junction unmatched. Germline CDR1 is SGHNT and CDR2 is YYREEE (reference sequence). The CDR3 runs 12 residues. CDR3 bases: TGTGCCAGCCGACAGGGGTCCGGGGAGCTGTTTTTT. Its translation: CASRQGSGELFF.

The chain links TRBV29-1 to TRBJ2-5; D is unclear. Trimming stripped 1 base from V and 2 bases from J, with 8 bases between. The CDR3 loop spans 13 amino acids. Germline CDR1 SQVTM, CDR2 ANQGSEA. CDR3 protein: CSVEAAGQETQYF. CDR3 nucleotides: TGCAGCGTTGAAGCGGCAGGACAAGAGACCCAGTACTTC.

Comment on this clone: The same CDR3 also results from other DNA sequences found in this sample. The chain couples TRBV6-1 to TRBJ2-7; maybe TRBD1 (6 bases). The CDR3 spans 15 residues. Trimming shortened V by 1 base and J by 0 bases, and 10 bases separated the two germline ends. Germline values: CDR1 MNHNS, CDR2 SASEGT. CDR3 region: CASSEGQGPSYEQYF. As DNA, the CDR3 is TGTGCCAGCAGTGAAGGGCAGGGGCCCTCCTACGAGCAGTACTTC.